This record concerns one TCR beta chain sequence. The antigen is not known. This entry belongs to a study of cytomegalovirus exposure and HLA in healthy donors. There are 16 residues in the CDR3. Primers for the PCR totalled 60 Vbeta and 13 Jbeta. Profiled with immunoSEQ multiplex PCR; TCRdb holds only in-frame clones, not every one. The sample holds roughly 100,000 clones, under 80% seen once. Findings and limits, study-wide: Accounts indicate the classifier identified cytomegalovirus status with strong specificity and sensitivity.

The J gene is TRBJ1-2, the V gene TRBV21-1; no check of the table's D call, TRBD1, against the DNA was made. TRBV21-1 is designated a pseudogene. This TCR came from a man aged 35 to 55 in good health and CMV-seronegative. Sequencing was performed on PBMCs. The CDR3 DNA follows: TGTGCCAGCAGCAAAGACAGCCCCCCTCGAGACTATGGCTACACCTTC. Amino acid sequence: CASSKDSPPRDYGYTF.